Sequencing of this T cell receptor beta chain was carried out in a study of persistence of HIV-infected CD4 T cells. Study results and caveats: TCRbeta richness was lower in CMV- and Gag-responding cells than in anti-CD3/anti-CD28-responding cells.

Stimulation used 8 to 10 ug/mL lysate from CMV-infected fibroblasts. CD4+ T cells upregulating both CD40 ligand and CD69 were sorted as responding cells. Adults with HIV-1 started suppressive ART while chronically infected. Sequencing used immunoSEQ version 4 in survey mode. Assay: immunoSEQ multiplex PCR; the TCRdb copy retains only in-frame clones and omits some. The repertoire consists of 7,500 to 8,500 clones, with 55% to 65% occurring once and the leading ten covering around 20%. Deletions cut 8 bases from V and 1 base from J, with 14 bases between. This CDR3 spans 14 amino acids. Germline CDR1 MNHEY, CDR2 SMNVEV (reference sequence). A note on this clone: The antigen is not known.

The TCR originated in an adult man with HIV who was CMV-seropositive. The chain recombines TRBV27 with TRBJ1-1; TRBD1 might be the D (5 bases). The starting material was CD4+ T cells sorted from PBMCs after approximately 20-hour stimulation, obtained from a patient who received antiretroviral therapy. The CDR3: CASSPRERNTEAFF. The CDR3 DNA reads as TGTGCCAGCTCCCCCAGGGAGCGGAACACTGAAGCTTTCTTT.